This T cell receptor (beta chain) was identified during a study of T cell changes during pregnancy in multiple sclerosis. Germline loops: CDR1 SEHNR, CDR2 FQNEAQ (reference sequence). Trimming cost V 5 bases and J 8 bases, with 21 bases left between them. The CDR3 sequence is 15 residues long. TCRdb's table, derived via immunoSEQ multiplex PCR, lists solely in-frame clones and lacks some. Of roughly 53,000 clones listed, about 92% are singletons. The genes are TRBV7-9 and TRBJ1-2; D is perhaps TRBD1 (6 bases). The sequence was collected from a female donor with multiple sclerosis, enrolled in a pregnancy study. Sequenced material: CD4+ T cells from peripheral blood mononuclear cells, taken in the third trimester of pregnancy. CDR3 in amino acids: CASSAGGAGTGGYTF. In DNA form, the CDR3 reads TGTGCCAGCAGCGCCGGGGGGGCGGGGACGGGAGGCTACACCTTC.